This T cell receptor beta chain emerged from a study of preoperative IRX-2 immunotherapy in early breast cancer. The CDR3 extends over 16 amino acids. The J segment lost 6 bases and the V segment lost 5 bases, leaving 12 bases of the junction unmatched. This clone showed up just once. The protocol was immunoSEQ multiplex PCR, while the TCRdb copy is restricted to in-frame clones and leaves out a portion. Among around 88,000 clones, 75% to 90% were seen once, and the ten largest hold roughly 1.9%. Indicated treatment: preoperative locoregional IRX-2 cytokine immunotherapy. Patients received preoperative, locoregional IRX-2 cytokine immunotherapy in a phase Ib study.

The sample in question was tumor tissue, obtained after IRX-2 immunotherapy. The chain has TRBV7-1 and TRBJ2-3; TRBD2 aligns across 9 bases. TRBV7-1 is identified as an open reading frame with a role that is uncertain. The clonotype was recovered from a human donor with breast cancer. The CDR3 nucleotides are TGTGCCAGCAGCCAAGAAGCGGCGGGAGGGGTGGATACGCAGTATTTT. This gives the protein CASSQEAAGGVDTQYF.